One and the same sample provided the 3 T cell receptor beta chains below, sequenced in a study of blood T cell repertoires in COVID-19. Assay used: immunoSEQ multiplex PCR; TCRdb lists only in-frame clones, some missing. The table includes 180,000 or so clones, about 80% detected once. What was sequenced was PBMCs or T cells enriched from blood (not recorded which). Receptor source: a man aged 50-60 years who had recovered from COVID-19.

This chain uses TRBV7-9 with TRBJ2-5; maybe TRBD1 (8 bases). CDR1 and CDR2 (germline): SEHNR, FQNEAQ (reference sequence). The V end was cut by 6 bases, the J end by 10 bases, with 21 bases between. CDR3 length: 14 residues. The CDR3 region is CASSHRGGSGDQYF. CDR3 DNA: TGTGCCAGCAGTCACAGGGGGGGCTCCGGGGACCAGTACTTC.

The rearrangement uses TRBV11-3 and TRBJ2-3; D gene ambiguous. Per the germline V gene, CDR1 is SGHNT and CDR2 is YENEEA. The CDR3 extends over 13 amino acids. V shed 5 bases and J shed 2 bases, with 8 bases lying between them. CDR3 bases: TGTGCCAGCAGCCTCACACACACAGATACGCAGTATTTT. This encodes CASSLTHTDTQYF.

This chain connects TRBV28 to TRBJ2-1; possible D gene TRBD2, 6 bases. The V gene's germline CDR1 is MDHEN and CDR2 SYDVKM. There are 16 residues in the CDR3. V dropped 4 bases and J dropped 0 bases, with 13 bases sitting between them. Here the CDR3 reads CASSSVAAGSYNEQFF. The CDR3 bases are TGTGCCAGCAGTTCCGTAGCGGCTGGCTCCTACAATGAGCAGTTCTTC.